The 15 T cell receptor beta chains presented below share a single source sample, sequenced in a study of shared clonotypes between healthy human individuals. Measured with immunoSEQ multiplex PCR; TCRdb has only the in-frame clones, and not every one. The sample holds about 2.4 million clones, roughly 93% seen once. Sequenced input: naive CD4+ T cells from PBMCs. Subset denoted: CD45RA+ positively selected. Every receptor here comes from a man between 18 and 29 years old in good health. Some clones in this sample may be carry-over from other donors' samples.

This sequence joins TRBV18 and TRBJ1-1; 7 bases align to TRBD1. Losses at the gene ends were 0 bases for V and 4 bases for J; bases not matched to a gene: 5. Germline V lookup: CDR1 KGHSH, CDR2 LQKENI. The CDR3 has 15 amino acids. CDR3 sequence reads: CASSPPSRDSTEAFF. CDR3 nucleotides: TGTGCCAGCTCACCACCGAGCAGGGACAGCACTGAAGCTTTCTTT.

The gene calls are TRBV9 and TRBJ2-3, with D unresolved. V was pared by 4 bases and J by 3 bases, with 18 bases between. CDR1 SGDLS and CDR2 YYNGEE come from the germline V gene. CDR3 length: 16 amino acids. The CDR3 DNA is TGTGCCAGCAGCCCCCGTGGGGATTTAGTGACAGATACGCAGTATTTT. It codes for CASSPRGDLVTDTQYF. Using reference TRBV9 and TRBJ2-3 for the parts outside the CDR3, the full variable domain is DSGVTQTPKHLITATGQRVTLRCSPRSGDLSVYWYQQSLDQGLQFLIQYYNGEERAKGNILERFSAQQFPDLHSELNLSSLELGDSALYFCASSPRGDLVTDTQYFGPGTRLTVL.

The chain carries TRBV6-5 and TRBJ2-5; tentative D call: TRBD1 (6 bases). The germline V and J ends were trimmed by 5 bases and 6 bases, with 13 bases remaining between them. This CDR3 contains 13 residues. Germline loops: CDR1 MNHEY, CDR2 SVGAGI. CDR3 DNA: TGTGCCAGCAGTACAGGGTTAGCTAAGACCCAGTACTTC. Encoded protein: CASSTGLAKTQYF.

J is TRBJ2-7 and V is TRBV4-2, with TRBD2 matching 15 bases. Germline assignment: CDR1 LGHNA and CDR2 YNFKEQ. CDR3 length: 17 residues. V lost 6 bases to trimming and J lost 3 bases; unmatched junction nucleotides: 9. The chain's CDR3 is CASSRGTSGRPNYEQYF. CDR3 in DNA: TGTGCCAGCAGTCGCGGGACTAGCGGGAGGCCTAACTACGAGCAGTACTTC.

The chain carries TRBV7-3 and TRBJ2-3; D unresolved. Germline lookup yields CDR1 SGHTA and CDR2 FQGTGA. Trimming took off 2 bases at V and 7 bases at J, with 10 bases between the two ends. The CDR3 runs 13 residues. CDR3 region: CASSLQPGNTQYF. DNA for the CDR3: TGTGCCAGCAGCTTACAACCAGGAAATACGCAGTATTTT.

About this clone itself: This CDR3 is also generated by other DNA sequences in the sample. The chain links TRBV9 to TRBJ1-1; D perhaps matches TRBD1 (6 bases). The V gene's germline CDR1 is SGDLS and CDR2 YYNGEE. This CDR3 has 13 residues. Between the trimmed V and J ends, which lost 0 bases and 5 bases, there was a span of 8 bases. CDR3 in DNA: TGTGCCAGCAGCGTAGACCAGGGGACTGAAGCTTTCTTT. It is translated as CASSVDQGTEAFF.

The genes are TRBV30 and TRBJ1-4; D might be TRBD1 (5 bases). The CDR3 is 14 amino acids. Trimming left V 2 bases short and J 5 bases short, with 12 bases between. Germline V CDR1 and CDR2: GTSNPN, SVGIG (reference sequence). The CDR3: CAWSTGRWNEKLFF. CDR3 bases: TGTGCCTGGAGTACGGGACGCTGGAATGAAAAACTGTTTTTT.

The V call is TRBV18, the J call TRBJ1-1; D not certain. V was shortened by 3 bases and J by 0 bases, with 14 bases between the two germline ends. The CDR3 is 16 residues long. CDR1 KGHSH and CDR2 LQKENI come from the germline V gene. CDR3 sequence (DNA): TGTGCCAGCTCACCTGGTTTAGGGAGATTGAACACTGAAGCTTTCTTT. Translated: CASSPGLGRLNTEAFF.

This chain links TRBV7-9 with TRBJ1-1; D unclear. Germline values: CDR1 SEHNR, CDR2 FQNEAQ (reference sequence). The length of the CDR3 is 11 residues. V was clipped by 6 bases and J by 7 bases, with 9 bases between them. The CDR3 nucleotides read TGTGCCAGCAGTTTGACACTTGAAGCTTTCTTT. Amino acids: CASSLTLEAFF.

The chain links TRBV5-4 to TRBJ1-1; D is perhaps TRBD1 (5 bases). Trimming removed 2 bases at V and 3 bases at J, with 20 bases between. There are 17 residues in the CDR3. Looked up from germline, CDR1 is SGHNT and CDR2 is YYREEE (reference sequence). Written as DNA, the CDR3 is TGTGCCAGCAGCTTCTATGCCTTTCGGAGGGGTGACACTGAAGCTTTCTTT. Protein sequence: CASSFYAFRRGDTEAFF.

The rearrangement links TRBV10-3 to TRBJ2-3; a weak D match, TRBD2 (5 bases). Trimming took off 6 bases at V and 4 bases at J, with 14 bases between the two ends. Germline loops: CDR1 ENHRY, CDR2 SYGVKD. The CDR3 spans 14 residues. Here the CDR3 reads CAISSKSGPDTQYF. The CDR3 DNA follows: TGTGCCATCAGCTCCAAGAGCGGCCCAGATACGCAGTATTTT.

The genes are TRBV6-1 and TRBJ1-2; 7 nucleotides align to TRBD1. The CDR3 sequence is 15 residues long. Germline CDR1 and CDR2: MNHNS and SASEGT. V was clipped by 4 bases and J by 4 bases; unmatched bases: 9. Written as DNA, the CDR3 is TGTGCCAGCAGTGTTCAATTGGGACAGCTCTATGGCTACACCTTC. Amino acid sequence: CASSVQLGQLYGYTF.

The chain combines TRBV28 with TRBJ2-3; D is unclear. The germline CDR1 and CDR2 sequences are MDHEN and SYDVKM. Trimming stripped 6 bases from V and 2 bases from J, with 15 bases between. This CDR3 is 15 amino acids long. The CDR3 region has the DNA TGTGCCAGCAGCCGACTCCTATTGGTCACAGATACGCAGTATTTT. It encodes CASSRLLLVTDTQYF.

The chain recombines TRBV12-2 with TRBJ1-2; the table gives TRBD1 as D, unverified against the DNA. TRBV12-2 is designated a pseudogene. The CDR3 is 15 residues long. CDR3 in DNA: TGTGCAAGTCGCTTAGCGGGCGCTTCTAACTATGGCTACACCTTC. This gives the protein CASRLAGASNYGYTF.

The J gene is TRBJ2-1, the V gene TRBV29-1; 11 nucleotides line up with TRBD2. Germline V lookup: CDR1 SQVTM, CDR2 ANQGSEA. The junction had 7 bases not matched to a gene; V was cut back by 6 bases and J by 9 bases. This CDR3 has 13 residues. Written as DNA, the CDR3 is TGCAGCGTAACTAGCGGGAGAGGGATTGAGCAGTTCTTC. This codes for CSVTSGRGIEQFF.